This T cell receptor (beta chain) is from a study of tumor and adjacent non-tumor tissue in lung cancer. As for the study in general: Histology: around 13 adenocarcinoma, a couple of squamous cell carcinoma, 1 small cell lung cancer. The patients, roughly eleven men and a few women, were roughly 30 to 85 with stage I to III disease. Around 4 million productive TCRbeta reads were obtained per sample on average. The study's findings and limits: TCR diversity was significantly greater in tumor than normal lung tissue.

This clonotype turned up a few times. Its target is not known. Being one base from a much bigger clone, this may be a read error. This sample's RNA came from whole unsorted tissue. The normal lung tissue was taken more than 3 cm from the tumor edge. The library came from three nested PCR rounds adapted from ARM-PCR protocols. TCRdb processed the multiplex PCR reads anew with MiXCR; each CDR3 protein has one entry. The sample holds about 43,000 distinct CDR3 sequences, over 55% seen once. This TCR was recovered from a man aged 45-60 years with non-small cell lung cancer. Sample: distant non-tumor lung tissue.

CDR3 nucleotides: TGTGCCAGCAGTTCGAACACAGGTTCCCACGAGCAGTACTTC. Translating it yields CASSSNTGSHEQYF. V is TRBV6-5 and J is TRBJ2-7; maybe TRBD1 (5 bases). This CDR3 has 14 residues. V was shortened by 4 bases and J by 5 bases, with 15 bases between the two germline ends. The germline gives CDR1 MNHEY, CDR2 SVGAGI.